A single sample gave rise to the 31 T cell receptor beta chains below, sequenced in a study of blood T cell repertoires in COVID-19. Libraries were prepared by immunoSEQ multiplex PCR; TCRdb keeps only in-frame clonotypes and omits some of them. The sample holds some 100,000 clones, around 80% seen once. The sequencing input was peripheral blood. The receptor source for this set is a human donor in a cohort sampled during active or convalescent COVID-19.

The rearrangement joins TRBV24-1 to TRBJ2-1; TRBD2 aligns across 8 bases. CDR3 size: 16 residues. The V gene end was trimmed by 4 bases and the J gene end by 6 bases; junction bases not matched to a gene: 10. Germline loops: CDR1 KGHDR, CDR2 SFDVKD. Here the CDR3 reads CATSDPLGGGSNEQFF. The CDR3 bases are TGTGCCACCAGTGACCCCCTAGGCGGGGGGAGCAATGAGCAGTTCTTC.

This chain connects TRBV11-2 to TRBJ1-3; D is perhaps TRBD1 (5 bases). Trimming stripped 0 bases from V and 2 bases from J, with 8 bases between. From germline, CDR1 is SGHAT and CDR2 FQNNGV. There are 15 residues in the CDR3. The CDR3 DNA reads as TGTGCCAGCAGCTTAGAAACAGGAGCTGGAAACACCATATATTTT. It specifies CASSLETGAGNTIYF.

This chain uses TRBV27 with TRBJ1-2; the match to TRBD1 covers 7 bases. The germline gives CDR1 MNHEY, CDR2 SMNVEV (reference sequence). The CDR3 is 15 residues long. V lost 2 bases, J lost 2 bases, and 5 bases stayed unmatched. The DNA for the CDR3 is TGTGCCAGCAGTTTAGACGTCAGGGGGAACTATGGCTACACCTTC. Translation gives CASSLDVRGNYGYTF.

The rearrangement uses TRBV5-4 and TRBJ2-5; TRBD2 agrees at 14 bases. CDR1 is SGHNT and CDR2 is YYREEE in the germline V gene (reference sequence). This CDR3 has 16 amino acids. Germline trimming cut 4 bases from V and 3 bases from J; bases unmatched to any gene: 5. In nucleotides, the CDR3 is TGTGCCAGCAGCAAGCAGACTAGCGGGGGGGAAGAGACCCAGTACTTC. Its protein is CASSKQTSGGEETQYF.

The chain joins TRBV20-1 to TRBJ2-7; D may be TRBD2 (5 bases). Germline CDR1 is DFQATT and CDR2 is SNEGSKA (reference sequence). V lost 5 bases to trimming and J lost 2 bases, with 22 bases between them. The CDR3 consists of 16 residues. CDR3: CSARGIRADRTYEQYF. The CDR3 DNA follows: TGCAGTGCTCGTGGGATTAGAGCGGATAGGACCTACGAGCAGTACTTC.

This chain connects TRBV18 to TRBJ1-2; 7 nucleotides align to TRBD1. Germline CDR1 reads KGHSH; CDR2 reads LQKENI. This CDR3 is 14 amino acids long. Trimming cost V 2 bases and J 8 bases; bases outside gene matches: 8. The CDR3 sequence: CASSPGDSPLGYTF. The CDR3, as DNA: TGTGCCAGCTCACCAGGGGACAGCCCTCTAGGCTACACCTTC.

In its sample, this clone was seen a few times. The chain employs TRBV9 and TRBJ1-6; D may be TRBD1 (5 bases). Between the trimmed V and J ends, which lost 2 bases and 3 bases, there was a span of 9 bases. Germline values: CDR1 SGDLS, CDR2 YYNGEE. This CDR3 has 15 residues. The CDR3 DNA sequence: TGTGCCAGCAGCGTCCAGGGTTTCTATAATTCACCCCTCCACTTT. This translates into CASSVQGFYNSPLHF.

This clone was observed a few times. CDR3 loop: CASRYRGETEAFF. The CDR3 nucleotides read TGTGCCAGCAGATACAGGGGTGAAACTGAAGCTTTCTTT. The chain carries TRBV2 and TRBJ1-1; 7 bases match TRBD1. Losses at the gene ends were 6 bases for V and 5 bases for J; bases not matched to a gene: 6. This CDR3 has 13 amino acids. Per the germline V gene, CDR1 is SNHLY and CDR2 is FYNNEI. Full variable domain (outside the CDR3, taken from reference TRBV2 and TRBJ1-1): EPEVTQTPSHQVTQMGQEVILRCVPISNHLYFYWYRQILGQKVEFLVSFYNNEISEKSEIFDDQFSVERPDGSNFTLKIRSTKLEDSAMYFCASRYRGETEAFFGQGTRLTVV.

This chain connects TRBV5-1 to TRBJ2-3; no definite D call. There are 15 residues in the CDR3. V lost 4 bases to trimming and J lost 2 bases, with 14 bases between them. The germline V gene has CDR1 SGHRS and CDR2 YFSETQ. CDR3 nucleotides: TGCGCCAGCAGCCCAGGCAGAGATTACACAGATACGCAGTATTTT. Its translation is CASSPGRDYTDTQYF.

This CDR3 is CATSENRDGYTF. CDR3 nucleotides: TGTGCCACCAGTGAAAACAGGGACGGCTACACCTTC. The gene calls are TRBV24-1 and TRBJ1-2; D is possibly TRBD1 (6 bases). This CDR3 spans 12 amino acids. V was clipped by 4 bases and J by 8 bases, with 10 bases between them. CDR1 and CDR2 from the germline V gene are KGHDR and SFDVKD.

J is TRBJ1-5 and V is TRBV28; no firm D call. The CDR3 is 16 amino acids. Trimming shortened V by 6 bases and J by 3 bases, and 18 bases separated the two germline ends. Germline values: CDR1 MDHEN, CDR2 SYDVKM. This chain's CDR3 is CASSPLSGFHNQPQHF. The CDR3 nucleotides are TGTGCCAGCAGCCCTCTGTCGGGGTTTCACAATCAGCCCCAGCATTTT.

The chain joins TRBV29-1 to TRBJ2-1; D gene uncertain. Trimming removed 3 bases from V and 0 bases from J, with 9 bases in between. CDR3 length equals 14 residues. Per the germline V gene, CDR1 is SQVTM and CDR2 is ANQGSEA. CDR3 nucleotides: TGCAGCGTTGATATGCGGAGCTCCTACAATGAGCAGTTCTTC. This gives the protein CSVDMRSSYNEQFF.

The chain joins TRBV5-1 to TRBJ2-3, with 9 positions matching TRBD2. Trimming at V came to 3 bases and at J to 4 bases, leaving 15 bases not matched to a gene. This CDR3 comprises 18 residues. The germline gives CDR1 SGHRS, CDR2 YFSETQ. CDR3 sequence: CASSWRSGGGAVADTQYF. CDR3 sequence (DNA): TGCGCCAGCAGCTGGAGGAGTGGCGGGGGGGCCGTTGCAGATACGCAGTATTTT.

This clone has just a few counts. V is TRBV12-5 and J is TRBJ2-7, with unresolved D. CDR1 LGHNT and CDR2 FRNRAP come from the germline V gene. V dropped 5 bases and J dropped 5 bases, with 13 bases sitting between them. The CDR3 loop spans 13 amino acids. The CDR3 DNA follows: TGTGCTAGTGGTGACCTCAGGTGGGACGAGCAGTACTTC. Protein: CASGDLRWDEQYF.

The chain links TRBV5-1 to TRBJ2-4, with a tentative D call TRBD2 (6 bases). The CDR3 runs to 13 residues. CDR1 SGHRS and CDR2 YFSETQ come from the germline V gene. Between the trimmed V and J ends, which lost 1 base and 5 bases, there was a span of 7 bases. The CDR3 sequence is CASSLSGENIQYF. The CDR3 DNA sequence: TGCGCCAGCAGCTTGTCGGGGGAAAACATTCAGTACTTC.

The chain uses TRBV12-2 and TRBJ2-7; no check of the table's D call, TRBD1, against the DNA was made. TRBV12-2 is a pseudogene locus. The CDR3 length is 16 residues. The CDR3 nucleotides are TGTGCAAGTCGCTTTACCGGGACAGGTCAAACCTACGAGCAGTACTTC. It yields the protein CASRFTGTGQTYEQYF.

The V call is TRBV10-1, the J call TRBJ2-5; no clear D gene. The CDR3 runs 13 residues. The germline V gene has CDR1 WNHNN and CDR2 SYGVQD (reference sequence). Trimming removed 7 bases from V and 5 bases from J, with 14 bases in between. Here the CDR3 reads CASTPRPLETQYF. CDR3 DNA: TGCGCCAGCACCCCGAGGCCGTTGGAGACCCAGTACTTC.

This chain uses TRBV7-2 with TRBJ2-1; tentatively, D is TRBD2 (6 bases). The CDR3 has 15 residues. The ends were cut back, 1 base at V and 5 bases at J, with 12 bases in the middle. CDR1 is SGHTA, CDR2 FQGNSA, per germline. The CDR3 nucleotides read TGTGCCAGCAGCTTAGGGAGCGGGCCCCACAATGAGCAGTTCTTC. This sequence encodes CASSLGSGPHNEQFF. The complete variable domain, with remaining parts taken from reference TRBV7-2 and TRBJ2-1, reads GAGVSQSPSNKVTEKGKDVELRCDPISGHTALYWYRQSLGQGLEFLIYFQGNSAPDKSGLPSDRFSAERTGGSVSTLTIQRTQQEDSAVYLCASSLGSGPHNEQFFGPGTRLTVL.

The CDR3 DNA reads as TGTGCCAGCAGTAGGGGACTAGCGGGAGGGTACGAGCAGTACTTC. Protein: CASSRGLAGGYEQYF. J is TRBJ2-7 and V is TRBV28; 16 bases agree with TRBD2. The V segment lost 5 bases and the J segment 4 bases; nucleotides outside the gene matches: 2. The germline CDR1 and CDR2 sequences are MDHEN and SYDVKM. The CDR3 has 15 residues.

The CDR3 is CASTPLGALRHEQYF. CDR3 nucleotide sequence: TGTGCCAGCACCCCATTGGGGGCCCTACGCCACGAGCAGTACTTC. The gene calls are TRBV6-2 or TRBV6-3 and TRBJ2-7; weak D call: TRBD1 (6 bases). The CDR3 extends over 15 amino acids. Looked up from germline, CDR1 is MNHEY and CDR2 is SVGEGT. V was pared by 7 bases and J by 5 bases, with 21 bases between.

This clone was seen more than once but under ten times. The chain recombines TRBV11-2 with TRBJ2-1; 9 bases align to TRBD2. This CDR3 is built from 15 residues. With V trimmed by 5 bases and J by 7 bases, 9 bases remained unmatched. Germline V CDR1 and CDR2: SGHAT, FQNNGV. CDR3 DNA sequence: TGTGCCAGCAGCCCGCCGGGACTAGCTATAAATGAGCAGTTCTTC. Amino acid sequence: CASSPPGLAINEQFF. The full variable domain, completed using reference TRBV11-2 and TRBJ2-1, is EAGVAQSPRYKIIEKRQSVAFWCNPISGHATLYWYQQILGQGPKLLIQFQNNGVVDDSQLPKDRFSAERLKGVDSTLKIQPAKLEDSAVYLCASSPPGLAINEQFFGPGTRLTVL.

This clone was observed a handful of times. This chain joins TRBV6-6 and TRBJ1-5; TRBD1 agrees at 9 bases. The CDR3 is 15 amino acids. From germline, CDR1 is MNHNY and CDR2 SVGAGI (reference sequence). J lost 2 bases, V lost 7 bases, and 6 bases had no gene match. The CDR3 DNA sequence: TGTGCCAGCAATCGACAGGGGGTGGGCAATCAGCCCCAGCATTTT. Its translation is CASNRQGVGNQPQHF.

The rearrangement uses TRBV28 and TRBJ2-2; 7 nucleotides match TRBD2. V lost 5 bases and J lost 4; bases outside the gene matches: 7. CDR1 MDHEN and CDR2 SYDVKM come from the germline V gene. CDR3 size: 15 residues. Here the CDR3 reads CASSTPGRVTGELFF. The CDR3 DNA reads as TGTGCCAGCAGTACTCCAGGGAGGGTCACCGGGGAGCTGTTTTTT.

The chain employs TRBV30 and TRBJ1-6; no clear D gene. The CDR3 is 15 amino acids. Germline V lookup: CDR1 GTSNPN, CDR2 SVGIG (reference sequence). The germline V and J ends were trimmed by 2 bases and 3 bases, with 11 bases remaining between them. This chain's CDR3 is CAWSFRGGYNSPLHF. CDR3 DNA: TGTGCCTGGAGTTTCCGGGGAGGCTATAATTCACCCCTCCACTTT.

V gene TRBV7-2 combines with J gene TRBJ2-5, with TRBD2 identical over 7 bases. The CDR3 covers 12 residues. Germline trimming cut 5 bases from V and 11 bases from J; bases unmatched to any gene: 8. Germline CDR1 reads SGHTA; CDR2 reads FQGNSA. The CDR3 DNA sequence: TGTGCCAGCAGCGAATACAGCGGGAAACAGTACTTC. Translation: CASSEYSGKQYF.

This rearrangement joins TRBV28 to TRBJ2-7; TRBD2 aligns across 11 bases. Per germline, CDR1 MDHEN and CDR2 SYDVKM. The CDR3 totals 17 residues. V gave up 6 bases and J gave up 3 bases; unmatched junction bases: 13. The CDR3 here is CASRLNNLAGGIYEQYF. CDR3 bases: TGTGCCAGCAGACTGAATAATCTAGCGGGAGGAATCTACGAGCAGTACTTC.

The V gene is TRBV28, the J gene TRBJ2-1; 7 bases map to TRBD2. Germline CDR1 reads MDHEN; CDR2 reads SYDVKM. V was clipped by 3 bases and J by 0 bases; unmatched bases: 20. This CDR3 is 21 amino acids long. CDR3 region: CASSFQWLASGTGSSYNEQFF. DNA of the CDR3: TGTGCCAGCAGTTTTCAGTGGTTGGCGAGCGGGACGGGGTCCTCCTACAATGAGCAGTTCTTC.

The rearrangement joins TRBV28 to TRBJ2-5, with a weak D call TRBD2 (5 bases). Trimming took off 5 bases at V and 3 bases at J, with 16 bases between the two ends. Germline CDR1 and CDR2: MDHEN and SYDVKM. The CDR3 runs 15 residues. The CDR3 coding sequence is TGTGCCAGCAGTATGGACCCGGGAAGGAAAGAGACCCAGTACTTC. It codes for CASSMDPGRKETQYF.

This chain connects TRBV7-8 to TRBJ2-7; 9 bases fit TRBD1. Germline assignment: CDR1 SGHVS and CDR2 FQNEAQ. J lost 6 bases, V lost 4 bases, and 13 bases had no gene match. CDR3 length: 16 amino acids. This chain's CDR3 is CASSYTKQGASPEQYF. CDR3 DNA: TGTGCCAGCAGCTATACCAAACAGGGGGCCTCACCCGAGCAGTACTTC.

The CDR3 DNA is TGCAGCGTTGGGGCGGGAGGGCCCAATGAGCAGTTCTTC. Translated, it gives CSVGAGGPNEQFF. The chain uses TRBV29-1 and TRBJ2-1, with 9 bases that match TRBD2. There are 13 residues in the CDR3. Germline CDR1 is SQVTM and CDR2 is ANQGSEA. The junction had 4 bases not matched to a gene; V was cut back by 4 bases and J by 6 bases.

The V and J genes are TRBV19 and TRBJ1-2; TRBD1 is a possible D gene (6 bases). V lost 6 bases and J 2 bases, leaving 13 bases between the germline ends. The CDR3 spans 14 residues. CDR1 is LNHDA, CDR2 SQIVND, per germline (reference sequence). CDR3 DNA: TGTGCCAGTAGCGCACAGGGTTCCAACTATGGCTACACCTTC. It yields the protein CASSAQGSNYGYTF.